This entry lists 18 T cell receptor beta chains sequenced from one sample in a study of identical twins. Each CDR3 protein gets one entry after TCRdb re-called the 5' RACE reads with MiXCR. Altogether some 760,000 distinct CDR3 sequences are present, 15% to 20% being singletons, with the ten largest covering over 10%. In addition, the sample was reused for a study of T cells expressing NK-cell markers.

The sample taken for sequencing was PBMCs. All receptors derive from a woman under 30 in good health.

On this clonotype itself: This CDR3 is missing its conserved last phenylalanine or tryptophan, likely due to a read error. CDR3 loop: CASSLGYGAGAGNEQFY. The CDR3, as DNA: TGTGCCAGCAGCTTAGGATACGGAGCGGGAGCTGGCAATGAGCAGTTCTAC. J is TRBJ2-1 and V is TRBV7-9, with 8 bases lining up with TRBD2. The V gene's germline CDR1 is SEHNR and CDR2 FQNEAQ (reference sequence). This CDR3 is 17 amino acids long. The trim removed 1 base at V and 6 bases at J, leaving 11 bases unmatched.

This clonotype was seen only a few times. V gene TRBV14 combines with J gene TRBJ2-7, with no clear D. CDR1 and CDR2 from the germline V gene are SGHDN and FVKESK. The CDR3 runs 15 residues. V lost 5 bases, J lost 1 base, and 15 bases lay in between. CDR3 amino acids: CASSAYPKRSYEQYF. The DNA of the CDR3 is TGTGCCAGCAGCGCATATCCCAAGAGGTCCTACGAGCAGTACTTC. Looking up the rest from reference TRBV14 and TRBJ2-7 gives the full variable domain: EAGVTQFPSHSVIEKGQTVTLRCDPISGHDNLYWYRRVMGKEIKFLLHFVKESKQDESGMPNNRFLAERTGGTYSTLKVQPAELEDSGVYFCASSAYPKRSYEQYFGPGTRLTVT.

This clonotype was counted only a few times. V gene TRBV5-1 combines with J gene TRBJ2-3; a weak D match, TRBD1 (7 bases). Germline V gives CDR1 SGHRS, CDR2 YFSETQ. CDR3 length equals 16 residues. The V end was cut by 6 bases, the J end by 6 bases, with 23 bases between. The CDR3 region has the DNA TGCGCCAGCACCTGGAGGGGACAGAGTCCGTGGGATACGCAGTATTTT. It codes for CASTWRGQSPWDTQYF.

This chain links TRBV20-1 with TRBJ1-2, with D possibly being TRBD1 (5 bases). The CDR3 consists of 13 residues. V was trimmed by 7 bases and J by 5 bases, leaving 17 bases between them. Germline CDR1 is DFQATT and CDR2 is SNEGSKA (reference sequence). In nucleotides, the CDR3 is TGCAGTGTTACGTCGGGGGGAGGGTATGGCTACACCTTC. This sequence encodes CSVTSGGGYGYTF.

The V call is TRBV10-3, the J call TRBJ2-7, with a weak D call TRBD1 (6 bases). V lost 0 bases and J 6 bases, leaving 9 bases between the germline ends. The CDR3 has 13 residues. The germline V gene encodes CDR1 ENHRY and CDR2 SYGVKD. The CDR3 loop reads CAISESIRGEQYF. The CDR3 nucleotides read TGTGCCATCAGTGAGTCGATCAGGGGCGAGCAGTACTTC.

This clonotype has only a few counts. The chain recombines TRBV3-1 with TRBJ2-7; D is uncertain. The CDR3 has 12 residues. Per the germline V gene, CDR1 is LGHDT and CDR2 is YNNKEL (reference sequence). The ends were cut back, 5 bases at V and 2 bases at J, with 7 bases in the middle. The CDR3 loop reads CASSNGPYEQYF. The CDR3 DNA reads as TGTGCCAGCAGCAATGGGCCCTACGAGCAGTACTTC.

This chain uses TRBV4-1 with TRBJ2-1; 15 positions agree with TRBD2. The trim removed 4 bases at V and 2 bases at J, leaving 6 bases unmatched. The length of the CDR3 is 18 residues. CDR1 MGHRA and CDR2 YSYEKL come from the germline V gene. The CDR3 spells CASSPGLAGGTTYNEQFF. CDR3 nucleotides: TGCGCCAGCAGCCCAGGACTAGCGGGAGGGACAACCTACAATGAGCAGTTCTTC.

This clonotype was observed a few times. The DNA for the CDR3 is TGCAGTGCCCTAGGGACGGAGGGAGATACGCAGTATTTT. Protein: CSALGTEGDTQYF. The V call is TRBV20-1, the J call TRBJ2-3; D might be TRBD2 (6 bases). Germline V gene lookup returns CDR1 DFQATT and CDR2 SNEGSKA (reference sequence). The CDR3 extends over 13 amino acids. V lost 6 bases and J lost 5, with 15 bases in between.

This clonotype was found many times. J is TRBJ2-1 and V is TRBV5-5; 9 positions agree with TRBD1. Germline CDR1 SGHKS, CDR2 YYEKEE (reference sequence). CDR3 length equals 15 residues. V dropped 3 bases and J dropped 16; count of bases not matched to a gene: 17. In DNA form, the CDR3 reads TGTGCCAGCAGCTGGCGGACAGGGGACGAGGTTATCCAATTCTTC. As protein: CASSWRTGDEVIQFF.

The chain joins TRBV14 to TRBJ2-1; 11 bases line up with TRBD2. Germline V gives CDR1 SGHDN, CDR2 FVKESK. V lost 3 bases, J lost 5 bases, and 18 bases stayed unmatched. The CDR3 has 20 residues. The CDR3 reads CASSHRRGLAVGNRNNEQFF. CDR3 coding DNA: TGTGCCAGCAGCCATCGCAGGGGACTAGCGGTAGGGAATAGAAACAATGAGCAGTTCTTC.

V is TRBV5-1 and J is TRBJ1-1; no firm D call. From germline, CDR1 is SGHRS and CDR2 YFSETQ. The germline V and J ends were trimmed by 4 bases and 4 bases, with 17 bases remaining between them. The CDR3 covers 15 residues. The CDR3 sequence: CASSRNGLEGTEAFF. CDR3 DNA: TGCGCCAGCAGCCGCAATGGGCTCGAGGGCACTGAAGCTTTCTTT.

The chain joins TRBV5-1 to TRBJ2-2; weak D call: TRBD1 (6 bases). The CDR3 contains 15 residues. Germline assignment: CDR1 SGHRS and CDR2 YFSETQ. Trimming pared 5 bases from V and 1 base from J, leaving 12 bases between. CDR3 nucleotide sequence: TGCGCCAGCAGTACTATGACAGGGAACACCGGGGAGCTGTTTTTT. It yields the protein CASSTMTGNTGELFF. Together with reference TRBV5-1 and TRBJ2-2, the CDR3 gives the full variable domain: KAGVTQTPRYLIKTRGQQVTLSCSPISGHRSVSWYQQTPGQGLQFLFEYFSETQRNKGNFPGRFSGRQFSNSRSEMNVSTLELGDSALYLCASSTMTGNTGELFFGEGSRLTVL.

The chain links TRBV9 to TRBJ1-2; 9 bases are shared with TRBD1. V lost 2 bases to trimming and J lost 8 bases; unmatched junction nucleotides: 16. Per germline, CDR1 SGDLS and CDR2 YYNGEE. This CDR3 contains 17 residues. The CDR3 nucleotides read TGTGCCAGCAGCGTGTCACAGGGGGCGGCCGGGTTAGGAGGCTACACCTTC. Its translation is CASSVSQGAAGLGGYTF.

This clonotype was picked up a small number of times. The V call is TRBV10-3, the J call TRBJ1-1; 12 bases line up with TRBD1. This CDR3 is built from 15 residues. CDR1 is ENHRY, CDR2 SYGVKD, per germline. The DNA for the CDR3 is TGTGCTCATTCGGTTGGGGGACAGGGGGCAGCTGAAGCTTTCTTT. Its protein is CAHSVGGQGAAEAFF.

This chain links TRBV20-1 with TRBJ2-7; no clear D gene. Trimming left V 3 bases short and J 0 bases short, with 9 bases between. Germline loops: CDR1 DFQATT, CDR2 SNEGSKA (reference sequence). The CDR3 runs 13 residues. CDR3 sequence: CSARIPGSYEQYF. The CDR3 DNA reads TGCAGTGCTAGGATCCCGGGCTCCTACGAGCAGTACTTC.

This clonotype was counted only a few times. This chain uses TRBV29-1 with TRBJ1-5; 9 nucleotides align to TRBD1. Looked up from germline, CDR1 is SQVTM and CDR2 is ANQGSEA. The CDR3 totals 15 residues. V lost 4 bases and J lost 2; bases outside the gene matches: 6. The CDR3 coding sequence is TGCAGCGTTGTTTACAGGGGGCTTGGCAATCAGCCCCAGCATTTT. It yields the protein CSVVYRGLGNQPQHF.

The gene calls are TRBV5-1 and TRBJ2-4, with TRBD1 identical over 8 bases. Germline CDR1 SGHRS, CDR2 YFSETQ. The V segment lost 7 bases and the J segment 6 bases; nucleotides outside the gene matches: 6. This CDR3 comprises 13 residues. DNA of the CDR3: TGCGCCAGCCGGGGTGGACAGGGAAACATTCAGTACTTC. Protein: CASRGGQGNIQYF.

The chain links TRBV10-3 to TRBJ2-7; 7 positions match TRBD1. CDR3 length equals 14 residues. Germline CDR1 ENHRY, CDR2 SYGVKD. The ends lost 3 bases at V and 2 bases at J; junction bases unmatched: 4. DNA of the CDR3: TGTGCCATCAGTGACGACAGGGTGGCCTACGAGCAGTACTTC. Its translation: CAISDDRVAYEQYF.